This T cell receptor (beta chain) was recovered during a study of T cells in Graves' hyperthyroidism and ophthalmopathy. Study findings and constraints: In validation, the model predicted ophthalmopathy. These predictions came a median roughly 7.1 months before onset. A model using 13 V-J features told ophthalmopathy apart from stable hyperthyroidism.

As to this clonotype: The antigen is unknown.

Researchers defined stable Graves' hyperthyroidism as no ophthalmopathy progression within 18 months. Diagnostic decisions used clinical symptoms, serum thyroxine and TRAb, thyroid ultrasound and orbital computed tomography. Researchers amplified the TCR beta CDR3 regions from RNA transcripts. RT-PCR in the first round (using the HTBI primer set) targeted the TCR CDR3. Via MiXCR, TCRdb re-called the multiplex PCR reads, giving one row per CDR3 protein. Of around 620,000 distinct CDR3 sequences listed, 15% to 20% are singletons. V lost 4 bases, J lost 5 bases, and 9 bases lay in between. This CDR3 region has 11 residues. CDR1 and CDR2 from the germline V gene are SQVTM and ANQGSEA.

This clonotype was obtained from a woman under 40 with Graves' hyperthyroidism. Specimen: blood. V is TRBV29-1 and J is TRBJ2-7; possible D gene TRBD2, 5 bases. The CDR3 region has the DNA TGCAGCGTTGGGGTCGGGGACGAGCAGTACTTC. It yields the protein CSVGVGDEQYF.